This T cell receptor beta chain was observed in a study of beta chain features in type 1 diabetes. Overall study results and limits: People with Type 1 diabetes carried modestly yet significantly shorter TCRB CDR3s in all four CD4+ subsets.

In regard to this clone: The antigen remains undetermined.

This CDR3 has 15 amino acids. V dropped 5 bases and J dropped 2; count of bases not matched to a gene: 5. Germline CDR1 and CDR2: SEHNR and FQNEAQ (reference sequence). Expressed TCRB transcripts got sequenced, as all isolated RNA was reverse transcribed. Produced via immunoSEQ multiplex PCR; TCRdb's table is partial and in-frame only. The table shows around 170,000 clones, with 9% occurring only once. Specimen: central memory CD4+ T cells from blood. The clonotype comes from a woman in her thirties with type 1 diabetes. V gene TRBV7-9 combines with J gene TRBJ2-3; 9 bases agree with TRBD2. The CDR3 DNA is TGTGCCAGCAGCAGATCTAGCGGGGACACAGATACGCAGTATTTT. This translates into CASSRSSGDTDTQYF.